This passage covers 18 T cell receptor beta chains from one sample sequenced in a study of human T cells and chemical hapten exposure. TCRdb used MiXCR to reprocess the RACE reads, holding one entry per CDR3 protein. The table shows about 130,000 distinct CDR3 sequences, with around 8.3% occurring only once. Time point given: healthy volunteer bleed at 2 weeks. The template was total RNA from unfractionated whole blood. Sequencing used whole blood. Source of these receptors: a male donor in good health. Some clones in this sample may be carry-over from other donors' samples.

This clonotype was recorded at least ten times. The V call is TRBV6-5, the J call TRBJ2-7; D is possibly TRBD2 (7 bases). This CDR3 has 16 amino acids. Between the trimmed V and J ends, which lost 2 bases and 3 bases, there was a span of 17 bases. The V gene's germline CDR1 is MNHEY and CDR2 SVGAGI. The CDR3: CASSYGVGGADYEQYF. The DNA for the CDR3 is TGTGCCAGCAGTTACGGGGTTGGGGGGGCGGACTACGAGCAGTACTTC.

This clonotype showed up many times. The rearrangement links TRBV5-1 to TRBJ1-2, with D perhaps TRBD1 (6 bases). The CDR3 has 15 residues. Germline CDR1 SGHRS, CDR2 YFSETQ. V gave up 3 bases and J gave up 3 bases, with 15 bases separating them. The CDR3 nucleotides read TGCGCCAGCAGCTGGAGGGGGACACAGGACTATGGCTACACCTTC. Translation gives CASSWRGTQDYGYTF.

The rearrangement joins TRBV18 to TRBJ1-5; TRBD1 agrees at 10 bases. Germline V lookup: CDR1 KGHSH, CDR2 LQKENI. The trim removed 1 base at V and 2 bases at J, leaving 8 bases unmatched. This CDR3 contains 18 residues. DNA for the CDR3: TGTGCCAGCTCACCACTCCCGGGACAGGGGTTACGCAATCAGCCCCAGCATTTT. Protein sequence: CASSPLPGQGLRNQPQHF.

This clonotype was detected only a few times. The rearrangement links TRBV4-1 to TRBJ1-1; no reliable D call. Germline CDR1 and CDR2: MGHRA and YSYEKL. This CDR3 contains 14 residues. With 0 bases removed from V and 6 bases from J, the gap between germline ends came to 11 bases. In nucleotides, the CDR3 is TGCGCCAGCAGCCAAGAAACGGTGGCGTCTGAAGCTTTCTTT. Translated: CASSQETVASEAFF.

The sample holds a few counts of this clonotype. The chain recombines TRBV3-1 with TRBJ2-1; 10 nucleotides match TRBD2. Germline V gene lookup returns CDR1 LGHDT and CDR2 YNNKEL (reference sequence). The CDR3 has 17 residues. V lost 5 bases to trimming and J lost 6 bases; unmatched junction nucleotides: 13. CDR3 region: CASSSPWTSGPRNEQFF. CDR3 sequence (DNA): TGTGCCAGCAGCTCTCCTTGGACTAGCGGACCTCGCAATGAGCAGTTCTTC.

The sample holds a few counts of this clonotype. The chain combines TRBV18 with TRBJ2-1; TRBD1 aligns across 8 bases. V was clipped by 4 bases and J by 2 bases; unmatched bases: 13. CDR1 KGHSH and CDR2 LQKENI come from the germline V gene. The CDR3 consists of 18 residues. For the CDR3, the DNA is TGTGCCAGCTCACGACAGGGGAAGGGGCCAGGGACCTACAATGAGCAGTTCTTC. It codes for CASSRQGKGPGTYNEQFF.

This clonotype was recorded many times. The rearrangement joins TRBV5-1 to TRBJ2-3, with 7 bases lining up with TRBD1. Trimming removed 1 base from V and 2 bases from J; junction bases left unmatched: 4. CDR3 length equals 15 residues. Germline V lookup: CDR1 SGHRS, CDR2 YFSETQ. The CDR3 DNA sequence: TGCGCCAGCAGCTTGCCGGGACAGCCCACAGATACGCAGTATTTT. Residues: CASSLPGQPTDTQYF. The full variable domain, in which reference TRBV5-1 and TRBJ2-3 provide the parts outside the CDR3, is KAGVTQTPRYLIKTRGQQVTLSCSPISGHRSVSWYQQTPGQGLQFLFEYFSETQRNKGNFPGRFSGRQFSNSRSEMNVSTLELGDSALYLCASSLPGQPTDTQYFGPGTRLTVL.

In nucleotides, the CDR3 is TGCAGCGTTGACAGGGGCGATGGGTACGAGCAGTACTTC. It yields the protein CSVDRGDGYEQYF. V and J are TRBV29-1 and TRBJ2-7, with D possibly TRBD1 on 6 matching bases. This CDR3 has 13 residues. Germline V lookup: CDR1 SQVTM, CDR2 ANQGSEA. Trimming took 3 bases from V and 4 from J, leaving 13 bases between them.

This clonotype has ten or more counts. This sequence joins TRBV20-1 and TRBJ2-1, with D tentatively TRBD1 or TRBD2 (5 bases each). The CDR3 length is 13 residues. Germline V gene data show CDR1 as DFQATT and CDR2 as SNEGSKA (reference sequence). Trimming left V 3 bases short and J 10 bases short, with 16 bases between. CDR3 loop: CSASGAAGREQFF. The CDR3 nucleotides are TGCAGTGCTAGCGGGGCGGCTGGGCGCGAGCAGTTCTTC.

In this sample, this clonotype turned up many times. The chain recombines TRBV7-9 with TRBJ2-6, with D hard to call. This CDR3 is built from 17 residues. CDR1 is SEHNR, CDR2 FQNEAQ, per germline (reference sequence). V was pared by 1 base and J by 5 bases, with 15 bases between. CDR3 residues: CASSLDTRNVRANVLTF. The CDR3 bases are TGTGCCAGCAGCTTAGACACTCGGAACGTAAGGGCCAACGTCCTGACTTTC.

CDR3 loop: CASSQDNRGRAQDTQYF. The CDR3 coding sequence is TGCGCCAGCAGCCAAGATAATCGCGGGAGGGCCCAAGATACGCAGTATTTT. The chain links TRBV4-1 to TRBJ2-3; 9 bases fit TRBD2. The V gene end was trimmed by 0 bases and the J gene end by 5 bases; junction bases not matched to a gene: 9. In germline, CDR1 is MGHRA, CDR2 YSYEKL. This CDR3 has 17 amino acids.

Worth noting for this clonotype: It may be a read error: a sequence one base away is much more abundant. This sequence joins TRBV6-5 and TRBJ1-2; 8 bases line up with TRBD1. CDR1 MNHEY and CDR2 SVGAGI come from the germline V gene. This CDR3 region has 14 residues. The trim removed 6 bases at V and 6 bases at J, leaving 9 bases unmatched. CDR3 sequence: CASRPGGVGHGYTF. CDR3 bases: TGTGCCAGCAGGCCAGGGGGCGTAGGGCATGGCTACACCTTC.

This clonotype has at least ten counts. This sequence joins TRBV2 and TRBJ2-4; 12 nucleotides align to TRBD2. Trimming took 6 bases from V and 0 from J; bases not matched to a gene: 3. The CDR3 totals 16 residues. Germline values: CDR1 SNHLY, CDR2 FYNNEI. As DNA, the CDR3 is TGTGCCAGCAGGGAGACTAGCGGGGGAGCCAAAAACATTCAGTACTTC. Protein: CASRETSGGAKNIQYF. The variable domain in full, completed from reference TRBV2 and TRBJ2-4, reads EPEVTQTPSHQVTQMGQEVILRCVPISNHLYFYWYRQILGQKVEFLVSFYNNEISEKSEIFDDQFSVERPDGSNFTLKIRSTKLEDSAMYFCASRETSGGAKNIQYFGAGTRLSVL.

This clonotype was seen a few times. V and J are TRBV12-3 or TRBV12-4 and TRBJ1-6; the D gene is possibly TRBD1 (5 bases). CDR3 length: 14 residues. Trimming took off 5 bases at V and 13 bases at J, with 18 bases between the two ends. Here the CDR3 DNA reads TGTGCCAGCAGTCGCATAGGCAGGGCGAAGCCCCTCCACTTT. Amino acids: CASSRIGRAKPLHF.

The V call is TRBV20-1, the J call TRBJ2-5; D gene ambiguous. V lost 0 bases, J lost 0 bases, and 5 bases lay in between. Germline loops: CDR1 DFQATT, CDR2 SNEGSKA (reference sequence). This CDR3 comprises 13 residues. CDR3: CSAREKYQETQYF. CDR3 DNA: TGCAGTGCTAGAGAAAAGTACCAAGAGACCCAGTACTTC.

CDR3 loop: CASSFRYNEQFF. CDR3 DNA: TGTGCCAGCAGTTTCCGATACAATGAGCAGTTCTTC. This sequence joins TRBV12-3 or TRBV12-4 and TRBJ2-1; D call uncertain. V lost 3 bases to trimming and J lost 4 bases, with 4 bases between them. CDR3 length: 12 residues.

The chain is built from TRBV5-1 and TRBJ1-5; D not certain. V dropped 0 bases and J dropped 2 bases, with 12 bases sitting between them. The CDR3 runs 16 residues. Germline CDR1 and CDR2: SGHRS and YFSETQ. CDR3 residues: CASSLEGPWGNQPQHF. In nucleotides, the CDR3 is TGCGCCAGCAGCTTGGAGGGTCCTTGGGGCAATCAGCCCCAGCATTTT.

This clonotype was counted between two and nine times. V gene TRBV20-1 combines with J gene TRBJ2-7; D unclear. This CDR3 contains 12 residues. V was trimmed by 5 bases and J by 3 bases, leaving 11 bases between them. Germline values: CDR1 DFQATT, CDR2 SNEGSKA (reference sequence). This CDR3 reads CSAGPGDYEQYF. As DNA, the CDR3 is TGCAGTGCTGGTCCTGGGGACTACGAGCAGTACTTC.